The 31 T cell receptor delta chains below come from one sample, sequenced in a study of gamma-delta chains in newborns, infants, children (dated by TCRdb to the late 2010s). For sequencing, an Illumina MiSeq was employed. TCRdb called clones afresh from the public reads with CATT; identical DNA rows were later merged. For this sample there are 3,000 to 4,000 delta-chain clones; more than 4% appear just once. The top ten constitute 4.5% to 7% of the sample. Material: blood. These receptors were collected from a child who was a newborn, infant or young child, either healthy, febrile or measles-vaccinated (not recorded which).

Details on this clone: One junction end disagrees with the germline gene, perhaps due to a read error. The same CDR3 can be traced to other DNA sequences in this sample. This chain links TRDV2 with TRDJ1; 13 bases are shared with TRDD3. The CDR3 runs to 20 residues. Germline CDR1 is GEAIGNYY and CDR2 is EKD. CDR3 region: CACDHILGDTRGGDTDKLIF. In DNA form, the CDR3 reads TGTGCCTGTGATCATATACTGGGGGATACGCGAGGAGGAGACACCGATAAACTTATCTTT.

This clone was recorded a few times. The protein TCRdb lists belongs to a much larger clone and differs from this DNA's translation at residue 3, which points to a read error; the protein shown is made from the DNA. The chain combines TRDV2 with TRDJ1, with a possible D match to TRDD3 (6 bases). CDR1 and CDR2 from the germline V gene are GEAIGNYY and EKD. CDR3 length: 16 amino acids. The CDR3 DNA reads TGTGCCTATGACACGCTGGGGATGACTGACACCGATAAACTCATCTTT. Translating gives CAYDTLGMTDTDKLIF.

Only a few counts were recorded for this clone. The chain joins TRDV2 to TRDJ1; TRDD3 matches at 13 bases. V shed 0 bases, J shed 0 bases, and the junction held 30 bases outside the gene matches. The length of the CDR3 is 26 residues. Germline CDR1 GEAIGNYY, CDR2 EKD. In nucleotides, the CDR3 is TGTGCCTGTGACACCCTCAGCTTCCAGACTCTTACTGGGGGATACGCGCAGGCGGTGAACACCGATAAACTCATCTTT. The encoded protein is CACDTLSFQTLTGGYAQAVNTDKLIF.

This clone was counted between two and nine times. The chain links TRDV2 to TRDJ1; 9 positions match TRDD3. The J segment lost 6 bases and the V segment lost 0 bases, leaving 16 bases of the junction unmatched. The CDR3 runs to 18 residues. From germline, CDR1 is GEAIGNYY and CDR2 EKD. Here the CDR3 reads CACDTVTRGYALENKLIF. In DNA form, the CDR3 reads TGTGCCTGTGACACCGTTACTAGGGGATACGCCCTAGAAAATAAACTCATCTTT.

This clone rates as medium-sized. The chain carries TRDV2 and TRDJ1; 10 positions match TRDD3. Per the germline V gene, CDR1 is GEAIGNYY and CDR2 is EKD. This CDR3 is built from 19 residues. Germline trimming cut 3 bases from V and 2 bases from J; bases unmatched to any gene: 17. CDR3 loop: CACDSVPQVGDTGTDKLIF. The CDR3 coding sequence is TGTGCCTGTGACTCCGTTCCCCAAGTGGGGGATACTGGGACCGATAAACTCATCTTT.

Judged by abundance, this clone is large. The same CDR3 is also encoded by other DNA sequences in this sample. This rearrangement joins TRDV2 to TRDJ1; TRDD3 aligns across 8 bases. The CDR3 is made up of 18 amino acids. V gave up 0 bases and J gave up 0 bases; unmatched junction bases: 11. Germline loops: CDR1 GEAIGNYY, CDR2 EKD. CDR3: CACDTVRGIRSYTDKLIF. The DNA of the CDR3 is TGTGCCTGTGACACCGTACGAGGGATACGGTCGTACACCGATAAACTCATCTTT.

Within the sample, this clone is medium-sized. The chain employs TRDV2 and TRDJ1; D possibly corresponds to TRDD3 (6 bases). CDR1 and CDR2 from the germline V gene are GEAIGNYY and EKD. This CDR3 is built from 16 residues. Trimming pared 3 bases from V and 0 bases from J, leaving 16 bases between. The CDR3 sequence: CACDVVGARYTDKLIF. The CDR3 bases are TGTGCCTGTGACGTGGTGGGGGCTCGGTACACCGATAAACTCATCTTT.

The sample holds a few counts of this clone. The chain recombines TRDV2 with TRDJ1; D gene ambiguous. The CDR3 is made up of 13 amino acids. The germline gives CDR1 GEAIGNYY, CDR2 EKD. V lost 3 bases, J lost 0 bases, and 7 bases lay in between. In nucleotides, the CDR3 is TGTGCCTGTGACCCCCTTAACACCGATAAACTCATCTTT. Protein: CACDPLNTDKLIF.

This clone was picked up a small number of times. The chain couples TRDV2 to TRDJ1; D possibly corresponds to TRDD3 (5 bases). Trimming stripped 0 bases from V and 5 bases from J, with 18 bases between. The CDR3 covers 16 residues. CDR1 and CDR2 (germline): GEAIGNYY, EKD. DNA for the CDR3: TGTGCCTGTGACACCGTAGGTGGGGCCCCGGGGGATAAACTCATCTTT. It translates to CACDTVGGAPGDKLIF.

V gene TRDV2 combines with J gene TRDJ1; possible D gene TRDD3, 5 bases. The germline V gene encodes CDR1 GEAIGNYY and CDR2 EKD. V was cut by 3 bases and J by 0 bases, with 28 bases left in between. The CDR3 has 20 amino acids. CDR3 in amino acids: CACDPLGRWGQLNYTDKLIF. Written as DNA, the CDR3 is TGTGCCTGTGACCCGCTTGGGAGGTGGGGACAGCTGAATTACACCGATAAACTCATCTTT.

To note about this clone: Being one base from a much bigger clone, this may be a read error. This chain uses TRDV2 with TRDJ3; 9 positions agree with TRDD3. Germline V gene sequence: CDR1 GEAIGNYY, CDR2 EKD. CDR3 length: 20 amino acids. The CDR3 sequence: CACDTVDTGGSSWDTRHMFF. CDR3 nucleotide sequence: TGTGCCTGTGACACCGTGGACACTGGGGGAAGCTCCTGGGACACCCGACATATGTTTTTC.

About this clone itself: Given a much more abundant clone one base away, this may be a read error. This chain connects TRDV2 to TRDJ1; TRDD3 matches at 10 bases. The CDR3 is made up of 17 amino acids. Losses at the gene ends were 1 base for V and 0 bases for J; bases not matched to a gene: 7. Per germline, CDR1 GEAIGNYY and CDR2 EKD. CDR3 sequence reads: CACDTLLGDPYTDKLIF. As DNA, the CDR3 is TGTGCCTGTGACACGCTACTGGGGGATCCGTACACCGATAAACTCATCTTT.

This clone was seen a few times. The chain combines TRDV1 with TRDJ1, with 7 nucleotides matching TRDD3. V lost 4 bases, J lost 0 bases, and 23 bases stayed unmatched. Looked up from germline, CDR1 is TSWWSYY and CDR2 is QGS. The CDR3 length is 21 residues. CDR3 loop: CALGVLLGGHHVRVYTDKLIF. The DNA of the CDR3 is TGTGCTCTTGGGGTGCTCCTTGGGGGACATCATGTTCGAGTGTACACCGATAAACTCATCTTT.

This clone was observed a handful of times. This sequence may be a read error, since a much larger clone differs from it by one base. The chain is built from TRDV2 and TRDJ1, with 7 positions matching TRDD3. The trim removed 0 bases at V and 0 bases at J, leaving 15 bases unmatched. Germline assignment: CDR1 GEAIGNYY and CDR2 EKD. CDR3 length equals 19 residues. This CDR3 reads CACDTLPGDRKKDTDKLIF. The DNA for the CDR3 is TGTGCCTGTGACACCCTCCCGGGGGATCGTAAAAAAGACACCGATAAACTCATCTTT.

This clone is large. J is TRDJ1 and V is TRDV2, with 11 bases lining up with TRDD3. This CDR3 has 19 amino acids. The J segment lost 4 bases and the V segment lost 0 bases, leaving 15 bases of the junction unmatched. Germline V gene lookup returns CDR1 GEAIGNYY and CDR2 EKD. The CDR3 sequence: CACDTVAPLGDKSNDKLIF. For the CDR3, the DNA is TGTGCCTGTGACACCGTGGCCCCACTGGGGGATAAGTCAAACGATAAACTCATCTTT.

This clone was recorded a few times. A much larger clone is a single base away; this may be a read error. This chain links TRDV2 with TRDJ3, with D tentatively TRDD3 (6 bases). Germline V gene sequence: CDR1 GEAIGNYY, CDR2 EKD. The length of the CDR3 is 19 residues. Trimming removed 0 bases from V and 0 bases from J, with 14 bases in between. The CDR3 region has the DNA TGTGCCTGTGACACCGTGGGGGCTTCGAGCTCCTGGGACACCCGACAGATGTTTTTC. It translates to CACDTVGASSSWDTRQMFF.

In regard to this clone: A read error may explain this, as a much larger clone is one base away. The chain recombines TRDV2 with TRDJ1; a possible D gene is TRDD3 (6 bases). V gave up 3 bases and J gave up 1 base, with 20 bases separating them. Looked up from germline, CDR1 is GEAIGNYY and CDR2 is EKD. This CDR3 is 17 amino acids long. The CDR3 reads CACDALVTGESTDKLIF. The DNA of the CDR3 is TGTGCCTGTGACGCCCTCGTCACGGGGGAGTCCACCGATAAACTCATCTTT.

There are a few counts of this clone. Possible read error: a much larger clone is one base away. CDR3 amino acids: CAASASQFRPRYWGIRPYTDKPIF. The CDR3 DNA reads TGTGCAGCAAGCGCGTCCCAATTTCGACCCCGGTACTGGGGGATACGCCCATACACCGATAAACCCATCTTT. The chain combines TRAV29/DV5 with TRDJ1, with 13 bases matching TRDD3. The CDR3 has 24 amino acids. CDR1 is NSMFDY and CDR2 is ISSIKDK in the germline V gene.

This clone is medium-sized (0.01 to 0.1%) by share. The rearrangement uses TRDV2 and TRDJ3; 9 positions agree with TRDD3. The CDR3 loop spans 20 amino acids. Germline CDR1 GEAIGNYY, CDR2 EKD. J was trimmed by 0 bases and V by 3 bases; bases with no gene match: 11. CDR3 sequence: CACDVLGDHPSSWDTRQMFF. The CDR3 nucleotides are TGTGCCTGTGACGTCCTGGGGGATCATCCTAGCTCCTGGGACACCCGACAGATGTTTTTC.

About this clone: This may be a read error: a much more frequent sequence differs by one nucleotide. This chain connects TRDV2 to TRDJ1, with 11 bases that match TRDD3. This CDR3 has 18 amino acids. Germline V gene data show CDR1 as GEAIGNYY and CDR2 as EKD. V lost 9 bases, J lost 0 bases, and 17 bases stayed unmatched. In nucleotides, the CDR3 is TGTGCCCGTGTCGAGCTGGGGGATACACACGCCTACACCGATAAACTCATCTTT. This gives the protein CARVELGDTHAYTDKLIF.

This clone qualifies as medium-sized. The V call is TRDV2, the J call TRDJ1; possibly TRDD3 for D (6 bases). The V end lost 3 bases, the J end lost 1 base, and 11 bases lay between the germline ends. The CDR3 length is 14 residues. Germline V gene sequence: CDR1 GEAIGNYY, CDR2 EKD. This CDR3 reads CACDPAGATDKLIF. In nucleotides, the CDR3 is TGTGCCTGTGACCCGGCTGGGGCCACCGATAAACTCATCTTT.

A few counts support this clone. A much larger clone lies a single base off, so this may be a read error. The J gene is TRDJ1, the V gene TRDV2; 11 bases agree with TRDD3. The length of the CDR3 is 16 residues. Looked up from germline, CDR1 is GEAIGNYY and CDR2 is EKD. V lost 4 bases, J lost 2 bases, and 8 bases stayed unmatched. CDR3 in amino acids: CACDTLGDISTDKLIF. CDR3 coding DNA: TGTGCCTGTGATACACTGGGGGATATTTCGACCGATAAACTCATCTTT.

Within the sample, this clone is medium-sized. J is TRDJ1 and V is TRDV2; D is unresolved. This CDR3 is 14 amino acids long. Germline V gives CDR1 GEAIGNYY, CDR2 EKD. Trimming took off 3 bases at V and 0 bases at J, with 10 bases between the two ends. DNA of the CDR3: TGTGCCTGTGACGAGTTATCTTACACCGATAAACTCATCTTT. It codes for CACDELSYTDKLIF.

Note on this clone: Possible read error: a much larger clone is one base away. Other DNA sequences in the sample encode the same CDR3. CDR3 bases: TGTGCCTGTGACAATATTGGATCTTACACCGATAAACTCATCTTC. It yields the protein CACDNIGSYTDKLIF. V is TRDV2 and J is TRDJ1; no definite D call. Germline V lookup: CDR1 GEAIGNYY, CDR2 EKD. This CDR3 has 15 amino acids.

The CDR3 DNA follows: TGTGCTCTTGGGGAAGATATTAGGTACTGGGGGTTCCACGATAAACTCATCTTT. Amino acid sequence: CALGEDIRYWGFHDKLIF. The chain employs TRDV1 and TRDJ1, with 8 bases fitting TRDD3. The germline V gene has CDR1 TSWWSYY and CDR2 QGS. The V and J ends lost 2 bases and 4 bases, in that order; junction bases with no gene match: 15. The CDR3 runs to 18 residues.

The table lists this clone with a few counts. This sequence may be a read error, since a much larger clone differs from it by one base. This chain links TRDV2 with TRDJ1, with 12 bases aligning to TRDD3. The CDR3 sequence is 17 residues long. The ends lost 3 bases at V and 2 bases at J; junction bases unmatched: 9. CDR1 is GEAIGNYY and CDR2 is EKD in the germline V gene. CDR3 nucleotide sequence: TGTGCCTGTGACCTTCTAACTGGGGGATACACGACCGATAAACTCATCTTT. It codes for CACDLLTGGYTTDKLIF.

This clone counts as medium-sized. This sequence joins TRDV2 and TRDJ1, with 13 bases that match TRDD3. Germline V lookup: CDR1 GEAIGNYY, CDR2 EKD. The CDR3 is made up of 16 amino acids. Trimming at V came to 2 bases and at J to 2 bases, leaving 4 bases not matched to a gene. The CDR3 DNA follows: TGTGCCTGTGACATACTGGGGGATACGCGTACCGATAAACTCATCTTT. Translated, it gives CACDILGDTRTDKLIF.

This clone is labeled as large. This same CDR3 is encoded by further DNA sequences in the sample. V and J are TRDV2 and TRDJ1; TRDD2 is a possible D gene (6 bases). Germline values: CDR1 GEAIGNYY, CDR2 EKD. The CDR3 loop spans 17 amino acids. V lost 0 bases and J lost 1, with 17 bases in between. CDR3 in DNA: TGTGCCTGTGACACCATGGGACCTTCCGGGGTCACCGATAAACTCATCTTT. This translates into CACDTMGPSGVTDKLIF.

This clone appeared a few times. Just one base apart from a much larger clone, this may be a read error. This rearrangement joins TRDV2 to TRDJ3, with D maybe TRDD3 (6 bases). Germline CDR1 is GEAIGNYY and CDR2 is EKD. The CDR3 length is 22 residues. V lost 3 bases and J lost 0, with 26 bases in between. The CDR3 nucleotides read TGTGCCTGTGACTCGGCCTTCACCCCGAGGATACTAAGCTCCTGGGACACCCGACAGATGTTTTTC. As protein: CACDSAFTPRILSSWDTRQMFF.

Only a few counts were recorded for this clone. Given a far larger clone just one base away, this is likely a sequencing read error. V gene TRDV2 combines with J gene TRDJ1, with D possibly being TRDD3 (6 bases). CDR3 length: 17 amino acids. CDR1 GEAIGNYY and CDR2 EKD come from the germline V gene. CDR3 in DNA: TGTGCCCGTGACACCGTCACTTCCACGGATACCGGCGATAAACTCATCTTT. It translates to CARDTVTSTDTGDKLIF.

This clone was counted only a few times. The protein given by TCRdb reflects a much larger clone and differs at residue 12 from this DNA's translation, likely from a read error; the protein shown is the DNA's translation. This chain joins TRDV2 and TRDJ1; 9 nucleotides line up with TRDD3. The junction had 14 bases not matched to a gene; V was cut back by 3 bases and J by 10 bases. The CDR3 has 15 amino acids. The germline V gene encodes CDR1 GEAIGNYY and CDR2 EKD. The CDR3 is CACDPLLGELNRLIF. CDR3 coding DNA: TGTGCCTGTGACCCTTTACTGGGGGAGCTTAATAGACTCATCTTT.